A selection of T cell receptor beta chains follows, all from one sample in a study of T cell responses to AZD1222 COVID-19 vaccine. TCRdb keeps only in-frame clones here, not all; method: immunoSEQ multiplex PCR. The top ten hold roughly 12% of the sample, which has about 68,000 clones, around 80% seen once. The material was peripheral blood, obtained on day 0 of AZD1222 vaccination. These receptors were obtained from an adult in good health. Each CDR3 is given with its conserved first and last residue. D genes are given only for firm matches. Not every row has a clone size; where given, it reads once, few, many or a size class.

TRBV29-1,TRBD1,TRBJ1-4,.,TGCAGCGTCACATCCGGGACAGGGAATGAAAAACTGTTTTTT,CSVTSGTGNEKLFF
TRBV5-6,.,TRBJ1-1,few,TGTGCCAGCAGCTTGAGACTGACTATGAACACTGAAGCTTTCTTT,CASSLRLTMNTEAFF
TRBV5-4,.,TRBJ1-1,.,TGTGCCAGCAGCCTCAATACAGGTCGGTTCACTGAAGCTTTCTTT,CASSLNTGRFTEAFF
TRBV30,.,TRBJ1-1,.,TGTGCCCTGCCGGTTAACGGGAACACTGAAGCTTTCTTT,CALPVNGNTEAFF
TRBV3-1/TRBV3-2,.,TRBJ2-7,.,TGTGCCAGCAGCCTCTCCGGGGCCTCCTACGAGCAGTACTTC,CASSLSGASYEQYF
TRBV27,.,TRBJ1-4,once,TGTGCCAGCGGGCGGTGGAATGAAAAACTGTTTTTT,CASGRWNEKLFF
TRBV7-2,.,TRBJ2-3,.,TGTGCCAGCAGATTGAAGCGGTTCACAGATACGCAGTATTTT,CASRLKRFTDTQYF
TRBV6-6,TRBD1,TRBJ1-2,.,TGTGCCAGCAGTTACAGCCTGCCAGGGGGCGCAGATGGCTACACCTTC,CASSYSLPGGADGYTF
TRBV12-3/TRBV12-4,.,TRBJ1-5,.,TGTGCCAGCAGAGGCCGGGATCAGCCCCAGCATTTT,CASRGRDQPQHF
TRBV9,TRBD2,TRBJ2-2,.,TGTGCCAGCGGCACCCCAGCGGGGGTGAACACCGGGGAGCTGTTTTTT,CASGTPAGVNTGELFF
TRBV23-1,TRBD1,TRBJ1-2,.,TGCGCCAGCAGTCAGCGGACCGGGACAGGGTGCTTCGGGGGCTACACCTTC,CASSQRTGTGCFGGYTF
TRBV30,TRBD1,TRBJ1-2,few,TGTGCCTGGAGTCGGGACAGGCCATATGGCTACACCTTC,CAWSRDRPYGYTF
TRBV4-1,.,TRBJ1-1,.,TGCGCCAGCAGCCAAACCAGGGATACTGAAGCTTTCTTT,CASSQTRDTEAFF
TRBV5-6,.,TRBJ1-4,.,TGTGCCAGCAGCATGTGGACGGCTAATGAAAAACTGTTTTTT,CASSMWTANEKLFF
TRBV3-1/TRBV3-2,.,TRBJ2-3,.,TGTGCCAGCAGCCACGGCACAGATACGCAGTATTTT,CASSHGTDTQYF
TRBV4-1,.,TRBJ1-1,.,TGCGCCAGCAGCCTATGGTACACGTCTGTGGTGACTAACACTGAAGCTTTCTTT,CASSLWYTSVVTNTEAFF
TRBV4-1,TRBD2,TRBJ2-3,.,TGCGCCAGCAGCCCCCGAGGACTAGCGGAGAGTTTCACAGATACGCAGTATTTT,CASSPRGLAESFTDTQYF
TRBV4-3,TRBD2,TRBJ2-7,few,TGCGCCAGCAGCCAAGCTAGCGGGGGTCCCTACGAGCAGTACTTC,CASSQASGGPYEQYF
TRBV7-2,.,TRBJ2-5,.,TGTGCCAGCAGCTCGACTGGACAGTTGAGGGAGACCCAGTACTTC,CASSSTGQLRETQYF
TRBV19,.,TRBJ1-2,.,TGTGCCAGTAGCAAACTACAAAGGTTCCGGGAGGCCTATGGCTACACCTTC,CASSKLQRFREAYGYTF
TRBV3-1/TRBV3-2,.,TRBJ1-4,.,TGTGCCAGCGGAGGTCGGGGGGCTGGTGAAAAACTGTTTTTT,CASGGRGAGEKLFF
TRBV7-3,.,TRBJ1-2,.,TGTGCCAGCAGCACCACACTGGTCTATGGCTACACCTTC,CASSTTLVYGYTF
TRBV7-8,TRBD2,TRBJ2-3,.,TGTGCCAGCAGCTCGCCGAGGGGAGGGGCCGGCACAGATACGCAGTATTTT,CASSSPRGGAGTDTQYF
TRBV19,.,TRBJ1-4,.,TGTGCCAGTAGTATCTTGGGGGCTTTCGGTGAAAAACTGTTTTTT,CASSILGAFGEKLFF
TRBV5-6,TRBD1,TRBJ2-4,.,TGTGCCAGCAGCTTATGGACAGGGGGCGCAGGGACCAAAAACATTCAGTACTTC,CASSLWTGGAGTKNIQYF
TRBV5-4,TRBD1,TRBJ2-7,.,TGTGCCAGCAGTCCCAGGACAGGGAACTACGAGCAGTACTTC,CASSPRTGNYEQYF
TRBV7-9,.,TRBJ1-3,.,TGTGCCAGCAGCCCACCGGGACAAAGCTCTGGAAACACCATATATTTT,CASSPPGQSSGNTIYF
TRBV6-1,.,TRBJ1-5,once,TGTGCCAGCAGTGCGTCGACAGAAATTTGGTGGGGCAATCAGCCCCAGCATTTT,CASSASTEIWWGNQPQHF
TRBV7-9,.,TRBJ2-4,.,TGTGCCAGCAGTCCCCCAGGGCTGAAAAACATTCAGTACTTC,CASSPPGLKNIQYF
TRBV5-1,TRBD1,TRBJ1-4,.,TGCGCCAGCAGCTTACAGGGGTGGGGATCTCATGAAAAACTGTTTTTT,CASSLQGWGSHEKLFF
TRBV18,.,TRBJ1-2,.,TGTGCCAGCTCACCGCAAGGACGAGAGGGCTACGGCTACACCTTC,CASSPQGREGYGYTF
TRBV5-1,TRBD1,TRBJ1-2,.,TGCGCCAGCAGCCCGGGACAGTTTTTGGGTTATGGCTACACCTTC,CASSPGQFLGYGYTF
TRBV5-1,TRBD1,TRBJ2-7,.,TGCGCCAGCAGCTTGGTGGAGACAGGGGACGTGACCTACGAGCAGTACTTC,CASSLVETGDVTYEQYF
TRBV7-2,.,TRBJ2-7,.,TGTGCCAGCAGCCTCGGGATCCTTCCCAACGAGCAGTACTTC,CASSLGILPNEQYF
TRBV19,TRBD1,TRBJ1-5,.,TGTGCCAGTAGGGCTTCGAGACAGGGGGATAGCAATCAGCCCCAGCATTTT,CASRASRQGDSNQPQHF
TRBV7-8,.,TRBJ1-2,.,TGTGCCAGCAGCAACAAAAGGGTTGACTATGGCTACACCTTC,CASSNKRVDYGYTF
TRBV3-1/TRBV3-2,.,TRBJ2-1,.,TGTGCCAGCAGTATGGACTATTCCGTCTACAATGAGCAGTTCTTC,CASSMDYSVYNEQFF
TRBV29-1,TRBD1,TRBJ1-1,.,TGCAGCGTTGAGGGACAGGGGGCTGAAGCTTTCTTT,CSVEGQGAEAFF
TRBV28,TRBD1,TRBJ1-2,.,TGTGCCAGCAGTCCAACCATCGACAGGGAACATGGCTACACCTTC,CASSPTIDREHGYTF
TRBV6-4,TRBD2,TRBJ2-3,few,TGTGCCAGCAGTGACTCGGGAAGCGGGGGGGCCAGTGGAGCAGATACGCAGTATTTT,CASSDSGSGGASGADTQYF
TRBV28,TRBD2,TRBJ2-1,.,TGTGCCAGCACCAAACCGGGACTAGCGGGAGGGGAGCAGTTCTTC,CASTKPGLAGGEQFF
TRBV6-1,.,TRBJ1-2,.,TGTGCCAGCAGTGAAAGTCTACGAGTTTATGGCTACACCTTC,CASSESLRVYGYTF
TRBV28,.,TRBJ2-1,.,TGTGCCAGCAGGCCGGGAACCTACAATGAGCAGTTCTTC,CASRPGTYNEQFF